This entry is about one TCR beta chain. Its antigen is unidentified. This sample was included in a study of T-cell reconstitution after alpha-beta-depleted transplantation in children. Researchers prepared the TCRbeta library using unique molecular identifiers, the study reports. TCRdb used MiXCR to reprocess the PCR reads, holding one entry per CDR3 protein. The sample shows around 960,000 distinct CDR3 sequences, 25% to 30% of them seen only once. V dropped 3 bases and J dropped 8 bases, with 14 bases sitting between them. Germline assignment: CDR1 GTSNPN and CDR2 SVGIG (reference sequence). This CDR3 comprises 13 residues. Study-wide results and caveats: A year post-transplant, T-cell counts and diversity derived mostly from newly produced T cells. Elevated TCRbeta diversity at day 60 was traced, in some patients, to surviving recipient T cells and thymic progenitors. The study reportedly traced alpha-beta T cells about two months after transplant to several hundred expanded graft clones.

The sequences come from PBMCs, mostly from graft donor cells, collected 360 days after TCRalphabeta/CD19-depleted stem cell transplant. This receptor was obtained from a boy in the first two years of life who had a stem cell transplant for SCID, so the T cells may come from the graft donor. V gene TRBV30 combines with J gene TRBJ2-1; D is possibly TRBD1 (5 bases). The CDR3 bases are TGTGCCTGGAGCAGGGTCGGGTTCGATGAGCAGTTCTTC. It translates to CAWSRVGFDEQFF. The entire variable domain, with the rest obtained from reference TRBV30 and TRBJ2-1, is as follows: SQTIHQWPATLVQPVGSPLSLECTVEGTSNPNLYWYRQAAGRGLQLLFYSVGIGQISSEVPQNLSASRPQDRQFILSSKKLLLSDSGFYLCAWSRVGFDEQFFGPGTRLTVL.